The 22 T cell receptor beta chains listed next were all sequenced from one sample in a study of blood T cell repertoires in COVID-19. Generated by immunoSEQ multiplex PCR, the TCRdb table keeps only in-frame clones and is missing some. The sample has about 230,000 clones, about 87% seen once. The sample was PBMCs or T cells enriched from blood (not recorded which). Receptors originate from a young woman who had been exposed to COVID-19.

The rearrangement uses TRBV27 and TRBJ1-1; possibly TRBD1 for D (5 bases). This CDR3 is built from 15 residues. CDR1 MNHEY and CDR2 SMNVEV come from the germline V gene (reference sequence). V was trimmed by 3 bases and J by 5 bases, leaving 16 bases between them. The DNA for the CDR3 is TGTGCCAGCAGTTTTCGCGCAGGGTTTCGGACTGAAGCTTTCTTT. Protein sequence: CASSFRAGFRTEAFF.

The rearrangement joins TRBV3-1 (or the pseudogene TRBV3-2) to TRBJ2-5, with TRBD2 identical over 7 bases. The V gene end was trimmed by 0 bases and the J gene end by 3 bases; junction bases not matched to a gene: 4. This CDR3 has 15 residues. CDR1 is LGHDT, CDR2 YNNKEL, per germline (reference sequence). CDR3 sequence reads: CASSQDRDYKETQYF. The CDR3 DNA is TGTGCCAGCAGCCAAGACCGGGACTATAAAGAGACCCAGTACTTC.

The chain has TRBV28 and TRBJ1-1; no clear D gene. The CDR3 is 11 residues long. CDR1 is MDHEN, CDR2 SYDVKM, per germline. V shed 5 bases and J shed 10 bases, with 11 bases lying between them. For the CDR3, the DNA is TGTGCCAGCAGTGTGGAGGACCTAGCTTTCTTT. It yields the protein CASSVEDLAFF.

The V gene is TRBV3-1 (or the pseudogene TRBV3-2), the J gene TRBJ2-7; 10 bases agree with TRBD1. The V gene's germline CDR1 is LGHDT and CDR2 YNNKEL (reference sequence). This CDR3 is built from 14 residues. V lost 4 bases to trimming and J lost 3 bases; unmatched junction nucleotides: 3. The CDR3 protein is CASSPGTGDYEQYF. DNA for the CDR3: TGTGCCAGCAGCCCCGGGACAGGGGACTACGAGCAGTACTTC.

This sequence joins TRBV30 and TRBJ1-3; D gene unclear. The CDR3 has 14 amino acids. Germline V gene sequence: CDR1 GTSNPN, CDR2 SVGIG (reference sequence). Between the trimmed V and J ends, which lost 1 base and 0 bases, there was a span of 7 bases. CDR3 DNA: TGTGCCTGGAGTGCGTCCAGCTCTGGAAACACCATATATTTT. Protein sequence: CAWSASSSGNTIYF. Full variable domain (rest looked up from reference TRBV30 and TRBJ1-3): SQTIHQWPATLVQPVGSPLSLECTVEGTSNPNLYWYRQAAGRGLQLLFYSVGIGQISSEVPQNLSASRPQDRQFILSSKKLLLSDSGFYLCAWSASSSGNTIYFGEGSWLTVV.

This chain links TRBV7-3 with TRBJ2-5; perhaps TRBD2 as D (6 bases). The V end lost 0 bases, the J end lost 5 bases, and 16 bases lay between the germline ends. This CDR3 contains 16 residues. Germline V lookup: CDR1 SGHTA, CDR2 FQGTGA. CDR3 nucleotide sequence: TGTGCCAGCAGCTTAACGGGGAGCGGGTGGATGGAGACCCAGTACTTC. It specifies CASSLTGSGWMETQYF. The full variable domain, in which reference TRBV7-3 and TRBJ2-5 provide the parts outside the CDR3, is GAGVSQTPSNKVTEKGKYVELRCDPISGHTALYWYRQSLGQGPEFLIYFQGTGAADDSGLPNDRFFAVRPEGSVSTLKIQRTERGDSAVYLCASSLTGSGWMETQYFGPGTRLLVL.

The CDR3 DNA sequence: TGTGCCAGCAGCCAAGGGGGAGCACAGGGCCAAGAGACCCAGTACTTC. Protein: CASSQGGAQGQETQYF. The rearrangement joins TRBV3-1 (or the pseudogene TRBV3-2) to TRBJ2-5, with a weak D call TRBD1 (6 bases). The CDR3 extends over 16 amino acids. Trimming cost V 1 base and J 1 base, with 13 bases left between them. In germline, CDR1 is LGHDT, CDR2 YNNKEL (reference sequence).

The chain uses TRBV5-1 and TRBJ2-1, with D unresolved. Trimming stripped 0 bases from V and 8 bases from J, with 12 bases between. The CDR3 consists of 14 residues. Germline assignment: CDR1 SGHRS and CDR2 YFSETQ. CDR3 DNA sequence: TGCGCCAGCAGCTTGGGCGGTAGCAACTATGAGCAGTTCTTC. Translated, it gives CASSLGGSNYEQFF. The full variable domain, rest sourced from reference TRBV5-1 and TRBJ2-1, is KAGVTQTPRYLIKTRGQQVTLSCSPISGHRSVSWYQQTPGQGLQFLFEYFSETQRNKGNFPGRFSGRQFSNSRSEMNVSTLELGDSALYLCASSLGGSNYEQFFGPGTRLTVL.

The rearrangement joins TRBV10-3 to TRBJ2-7; 9 bases line up with TRBD2. The junction had 10 bases not matched to a gene; V was cut back by 5 bases and J by 5 bases. The CDR3 runs 15 residues. Germline loops: CDR1 ENHRY, CDR2 SYGVKD. CDR3 DNA sequence: TGTGCCATCAGTATCATAGCGGGAGCTTACGACGAGCAGTACTTC. Its translation: CAISIIAGAYDEQYF.

The V call is TRBV11-3, the J call TRBJ2-2, with D perhaps TRBD1 (6 bases). Germline V gene sequence: CDR1 SGHNT, CDR2 YENEEA. The CDR3 has 14 amino acids. The germline V and J ends were trimmed by 5 bases and 7 bases, with 14 bases remaining between them. CDR3 in DNA: TGTGCCAGCAGCCCCAGGAGAGGGGGCGGGGAGCTGTTTTTT. It is translated as CASSPRRGGGELFF. The full variable domain, rest sourced from reference TRBV11-3 and TRBJ2-2, is EAGVVQSPRYKIIEKKQPVAFWCNPISGHNTLYWYLQNLGQGPELLIRYENEEAVDDSQLPKDRFSAERLKGVDSTLKIQPAELGDSAVYLCASSPRRGGGELFFGEGSRLTVL.

The chain has TRBV20-1 and TRBJ2-1; no clear D. Germline V gives CDR1 DFQATT, CDR2 SNEGSKA (reference sequence). The V end was cut by 5 bases, the J end by 7 bases, with 6 bases between. The length of the CDR3 is 10 residues. CDR3 amino acids: CSASHNEQFF. The CDR3 DNA follows: TGCAGTGCTTCCCATAATGAGCAGTTCTTC.

This chain's CDR3 is CASSFFKTQYF. In DNA form, the CDR3 reads TGCGCCAGCAGCTTTTTTAAGACCCAGTACTTC. This rearrangement joins TRBV5-1 to TRBJ2-5, with D unresolved. Trimming took off 2 bases at V and 6 bases at J, with 5 bases between the two ends. The CDR3 spans 11 residues. Germline V gene lookup returns CDR1 SGHRS and CDR2 YFSETQ.

The J gene is TRBJ2-6, the V gene TRBV18; 8 nucleotides agree with TRBD2. Trimming cost V 6 bases and J 2 bases; bases outside gene matches: 9. Germline CDR1 reads KGHSH; CDR2 reads LQKENI. The CDR3 length is 17 residues. The CDR3 nucleotides read TGTGCCAGCTCTTCTAGTAGCGGGATTACTGGGGCCAACGTCCTGACTTTC. Translation gives CASSSSSGITGANVLTF.

CDR3 region: CASSILSKNIQYF. The CDR3 bases are TGTGCCAGTAGTATCCTCAGCAAAAACATTCAGTACTTC. This chain links TRBV19 with TRBJ2-4; the D is unclear. Trimming left V 3 bases short and J 3 bases short, with 6 bases between. CDR3 size: 13 residues. CDR1 and CDR2 from the germline V gene are LNHDA and SQIVND (reference sequence). The variable domain in full, with the rest retrieved from reference TRBV19 and TRBJ2-4, is DGGITQSPKYLFRKEGQNVTLSCEQNLNHDAMYWYRQDPGQGLRLIYYSQIVNDFQKGDIAEGYSVSREKKESFPLTVTSAQKNPTAFYLCASSILSKNIQYFGAGTRLSVL.

This clone was observed a handful of times. This chain joins TRBV7-6 and TRBJ1-6; 9 bases are shared with TRBD1. J was trimmed by 9 bases and V by 1 base; bases with no gene match: 4. There are 15 residues in the CDR3. Germline CDR1 SGHVS, CDR2 FNYEAQ. Here the CDR3 reads CASSLETGGTSPLHF. CDR3 in DNA: TGTGCCAGCAGCTTAGAGACAGGGGGTACTTCACCCCTCCACTTT.

This chain connects TRBV6-5 to TRBJ2-3; tentatively, D is TRBD2 (6 bases). Per germline, CDR1 MNHEY and CDR2 SVGAGI. The CDR3 runs to 15 residues. The ends were cut back, 0 bases at V and 3 bases at J, with 10 bases in the middle. The chain's CDR3 is CASSYSSGSTDTQYF. For the CDR3, the DNA is TGTGCCAGCAGTTACTCATCCGGGAGTACAGATACGCAGTATTTT.

The chain employs TRBV5-4 and TRBJ2-2, with 13 bases matching TRBD2. Trimming took 3 bases from V and 5 from J; bases not matched to a gene: 4. The CDR3 consists of 16 residues. Germline lookup yields CDR1 SGHNT and CDR2 YYREEE (reference sequence). CDR3 residues: CASSWTSGSPTGELFF. DNA for the CDR3: TGTGCCAGCAGCTGGACTAGCGGGAGTCCGACCGGGGAGCTGTTTTTT.

This clone was seen once. V and J are TRBV9 and TRBJ2-7, with TRBD2 matching over 8 bases. Germline V gene sequence: CDR1 SGDLS, CDR2 YYNGEE. This CDR3 spans 16 amino acids. V lost 0 bases, J lost 3 bases, and 8 bases stayed unmatched. The CDR3: CASSVGLAGNLYEQYF. The CDR3 DNA sequence: TGTGCCAGCAGCGTAGGTCTAGCGGGTAACCTCTACGAGCAGTACTTC.

The chain employs TRBV10-3 and TRBJ1-2, with D tentatively TRBD1 (5 bases). V gave up 10 bases and J gave up 6 bases, with 18 bases separating them. This CDR3 region has 13 residues. The V gene's germline CDR1 is ENHRY and CDR2 SYGVKD. The CDR3 DNA reads TGTGCCACCGGACAAGGCAACGGAAATGGCTACACCTTC. Residues: CATGQGNGNGYTF.

The chain employs TRBV15 and TRBJ2-1, with 14 bases aligning to TRBD2. The junction had 17 bases not matched to a gene; V was cut back by 4 bases and J by 9 bases. Germline V gene lookup returns CDR1 LNHNV and CDR2 YYDKDF (reference sequence). CDR3 length: 19 residues. Written as DNA, the CDR3 is TGTGCCACCAGCACTAAAATTAACGATGGGACTAGCGGGAGTCGTGAGCAGTTCTTC. This encodes CATSTKINDGTSGSREQFF.

V and J are TRBV2 and TRBJ2-3, with a tentative D call TRBD2 (6 bases). Germline V lookup: CDR1 SNHLY, CDR2 FYNNEI. The CDR3 sequence is 19 residues long. V was pared by 6 bases and J by 1 base, with 26 bases between. The CDR3 sequence is CASRTYLGGDKGGTDTQYF. The CDR3 DNA sequence: TGTGCCAGCAGGACCTATTTGGGGGGAGATAAGGGTGGCACAGATACGCAGTATTTT.

V and J are TRBV5-1 and TRBJ1-2, with 10 positions matching TRBD1. CDR3 length: 15 amino acids. V was pared by 4 bases and J by 3 bases, with 6 bases of the junction left unmatched. Germline V gene lookup returns CDR1 SGHRS and CDR2 YFSETQ. CDR3 sequence: CASSGPGQGHYGYTF. In DNA, the CDR3 is TGCGCCAGCAGCGGGCCGGGACAGGGGCACTATGGCTACACCTTC. The full variable domain, completed using reference TRBV5-1 and TRBJ1-2, is KAGVTQTPRYLIKTRGQQVTLSCSPISGHRSVSWYQQTPGQGLQFLFEYFSETQRNKGNFPGRFSGRQFSNSRSEMNVSTLELGDSALYLCASSGPGQGHYGYTFGSGTRLTVV.